Reported below is one T cell receptor (beta chain). Its antigen is unknown. Other DNA sequences in this sample translate to the same CDR3. Produced via immunoSEQ multiplex PCR; TCRdb's table is partial and in-frame only. The profile shows over 60,000 clones, 85% of them singletons. This sample stems from a study of OX40 agonist ivuxolimab in advanced cancers. On the study more broadly: Patients were infused with ivuxolimab every 2 weeks at 0.01 to 10 mg/kg. The dose-escalation cohort had hepatocellular carcinoma, melanoma, renal cell or head and neck cancer.

The study's findings and limits: Among some nonresponders, normalized T-cell clonal expansion was also low.

V was clipped by 8 bases and J by 8 bases, with 10 bases between them. The CDR3 is 12 amino acids. Per germline, CDR1 LNHDA and CDR2 SQIVND (reference sequence). The sequence came from an adult with an advanced solid tumor such as melanoma, head and neck, liver or kidney cancer. The J gene is TRBJ1-6, the V gene TRBV19; possible D gene TRBD1, 5 bases. Sample: CD4+ or CD8+ T cells sorted from blood, taken in a trial of the OX40 agonist ivuxolimab. CDR3 sequence reads: CASSGQDSPLHF. CDR3 nucleotide sequence: TGTGCCAGTTCAGGGCAGGATTCACCCCTCCACTTT.